This T cell receptor beta chain appears in the sequencing data of a study of blood T cell repertoires in COVID-19. At the level of the study: Donors in the United States, Italy and Spain gave samples during acute or convalescent COVID-19. PBMCs, B-cell-depleted T cells, or T cells provided the cDNA or gDNA that made up the material.

CDR3 length: 16 residues. CDR1 and CDR2 from the germline V gene are MNHEY and SVGEGT. Concerning this clone: Mismatch with germline at one junction end may stem from a read error.

Authors' methods: For nucleated cells, counts were estimated from reference gene primer amplification. Produced via immunoSEQ multiplex PCR; TCRdb's table is partial and in-frame only. Clone size and the V and J calls come from that table; the DNA yielded D and trimming. Here the sample spans around 30,000 clones, roughly 94% being singletons. Sequenced sample: peripheral blood. This TCR derives from a human donor with active COVID-19. The donor label of this sample is uncertain. The chain has TRBV6-2 or TRBV6-3 and TRBJ2-5; 11 positions agree with TRBD2. Here the CDR3 DNA reads TGTACCAGCAGTTACGGGACTAGCGGAGCTCAAGAGACCCAGTACTTC. Translation gives CTSSYGTSGAQETQYF.